This is a list of T cell receptor beta chains from one sample in a study of shared clonotypes between healthy human individuals. Assay: immunoSEQ multiplex PCR; the TCRdb copy retains only in-frame clones and omits some. The profile covers about 1.1 million clones, with around 78% appearing a single time and 0.4% to 0.55% taken by the ten largest. The sequencing sample was made of memory CD4+ T cells from PBMCs. These receptor sequences come from a man between 18 and 29 years old in good health. Some clones in this sample may be carry-over from other donors' samples. Each CDR3 is given with its conserved first and last residue. Fields, in order: J gene, V gene, CDR3 protein.

TRBJ2-2 | TRBV7-6 | CASRQTWSATNTGELFF
TRBJ2-2 | TRBV28 | CASSVLTGTGELFF
TRBJ2-6 | TRBV19 | CASSISGPYSSGANVLTF
TRBJ2-5 | TRBV20-1 | CSARRAETQYF
TRBJ1-5 | TRBV28 | CASSFSSGQGANQPQHF
TRBJ2-3 | TRBV27 | CASSLYPRAARGAGTQYF
TRBJ2-3 | TRBV7-2 | CASSLRANTDTQYF
TRBJ1-2 | TRBV6-1 | CASRPDSLYGYTF
TRBJ2-2 | TRBV7-3 | CASSAGQTGELFF
TRBJ1-5 | TRBV4-1 | CASSPRDSPDQPQHF
TRBJ2-7 | TRBV18 | CASSPGQVASYEQYF
TRBJ2-3 | TRBV5-4 | CASSSQAGGTDTQYF
TRBJ2-1 | TRBV5-5 | CASSYGLVSSYNEQFF
TRBJ2-7 | TRBV5-1 | CASRPPGGPYEQYF
TRBJ2-4 | TRBV30 | CAWSRLAKNIQYF
TRBJ2-7 | TRBV18 | CASSPSDRYFTYEQYF
TRBJ2-7 | TRBV7-2 | CASSLSSASDEQYF
TRBJ1-3 | TRBV6-1 | CASSEVGHGYSGNTIYF
TRBJ1-3 | TRBV6-1 | CASRQGAAGNTIYF
TRBJ2-3 | TRBV30 | CAWMIRDTQYF
TRBJ2-7 | TRBV28 | CATKSGGGSEQYF
TRBJ2-5 | TRBV4-2 | CASSQGVQETQYF
TRBJ2-7 | TRBV28 | CASRFDRGYEQYF
TRBJ2-1 | TRBV6-1 | CATVRDTEYNEQFF
TRBJ2-7 | TRBV7-7 | CASSFGDGFEQYF
TRBJ2-5 | TRBV28 | CASSKTQGSETQYF
TRBJ1-2 | TRBV19 | CASSIPPSGQAYYGYTF
TRBJ2-7 | TRBV4-1 | CASSRDRTFYEQYF
TRBJ1-2 | TRBV27 | CASSLSPLTYGYTF
TRBJ2-1 | TRBV21-1 | CASSKVGGLPYNEQFF
TRBJ2-1 | TRBV9 | CASSGGLYPYNEQFF
TRBJ1-2 | TRBV5-1 | CASSLFLAGDGYTF
TRBJ2-3 | TRBV9 | CASSVTGASGSTDTQYF
TRBJ2-2 | TRBV7-9 | CASTKTPTGWGTGELFF
TRBJ1-3 | TRBV2 | CASSEARGNTIYF
TRBJ2-2 | TRBV30 | CAWSAGIAGVVPGELFF
TRBJ2-1 | TRBV5-1 | CASSLSADRAQFF
TRBJ2-1 | TRBV19 | CASSTHTGTSGRESQFF
TRBJ2-1 | TRBV7-6 | CASSLAGKGNEQFF
TRBJ1-1 | TRBV4-2 | CASSQDQRRESAFF
TRBJ2-7 | TRBV7-6 | CASSLSRFGGTSGTYEQYF
TRBJ1-3 | TRBV7-6 | CASSPSGTPSSGNTIYF
TRBJ1-1 | TRBV6-5 | CASRHGQSSNTEAFF
TRBJ1-1 | TRBV5-4 | CASSWDKNTEAFF
TRBJ2-1 | TRBV7-2 | CASSKTSGGINEQFF
TRBJ2-7 | TRBV5-1 | CASSVGDTSSSYEQYF
TRBJ2-1 | TRBV27 | CASSLGEGVKQFF
TRBJ2-2 | TRBV19 | CASSRGLAGDTGELFF
TRBJ1-2 | TRBV28 | CASSPGGSNYGYTF
TRBJ1-1 | TRBV5-1 | CASSARGNTEAFF
TRBJ2-1 | TRBV7-3 | CASSPLREVNEQFF